The rows below give T cell receptor beta chains drawn from one sample of a study of blood T cell repertoires in COVID-19. Here immunoSEQ multiplex PCR was the method, and the copy in TCRdb shows in-frame clones only, minus some. The sample consists of 95,000 to 150,000 clones, about 84% of them appearing once. Specimen: peripheral blood. The receptors originated from a human donor in a cohort sampled during active COVID-19. The CDR3 runs from the conserved cysteine through the conserved F or W. A D gene is named only where the DNA matches it firmly. The size field is filled for only some rows; it gives once, few, many or a size class.

j_gene,abundance,d_gene,v_gene,CDR3nt,CDR3aa
TRBJ1-2,-,-,TRBV28,TGTGCCAGCAGTAGAACCGAGGTTTATGGCTACACCTTC,CASSRTEVYGYTF
TRBJ2-7,-,TRBD2,TRBV7-2,TGTGCCAGCAGCTTACGGGGGGTCCACGAGCAGTACTTC,CASSLRGVHEQYF
TRBJ1-5,-,-,TRBV6-5,TGTGCCAGCAGGGGCCAGGGGATGCCCCAGCATTTT,CASRGQGMPQHF
TRBJ2-2,-,TRBD2,TRBV6-5,TGTGCCAGCAGTTACTCTAGCGGGAGGGCCGTCGGGGAGCTGTTTTTT,CASSYSSGRAVGELFF
TRBJ1-1,-,TRBD1,TRBV7-3,TGTGCCAGCAGCCCCCAACAGGGGCACACTGAAGCTTTCTTT,CASSPQQGHTEAFF
TRBJ2-5,-,TRBD2,TRBV9,TGTGCCAGCAGCCCCCACCTAGCGGGTAAAGAGACCCAGTACTTC,CASSPHLAGKETQYF
TRBJ2-5,-,-,TRBV2,TGTGCCAGCAGCGGGACACGGTACCAAGAGACCCAGTACTTC,CASSGTRYQETQYF
TRBJ2-3,-,-,TRBV19,TGTGCCGCCGGAGGGGGGCTAGCGGCAAACACAGATACGCAGTATTTT,CAAGGGLAANTDTQYF
TRBJ1-2,-,-,TRBV28,TGTGTGACCTCGGGAGTTAACTATGGCTACACCTTC,CVTSGVNYGYTF
TRBJ1-2,-,-,TRBV28,TGTGCCAGCAAAACCGGGACAACCTATGGCTACACCTTC,CASKTGTTYGYTF
TRBJ2-4,-,TRBD1,TRBV9,TGTGCCAGCAGCGTAGTGGGAGACAGGGAGAACATTCAGTACTTC,CASSVVGDRENIQYF
TRBJ1-1,-,-,TRBV21-1,TGTGCCAGCAGCAAGGGGCCGTTTATGAACACTGAAGCTTTCTTT,CASSKGPFMNTEAFF
TRBJ2-1,-,TRBD2,TRBV11-3,TGTGCCAGCAGCGTAAGCGGGAACTCCTACAATGAGCAGTTCTTC,CASSVSGNSYNEQFF
TRBJ2-5,once,TRBD1,TRBV18,TGTGCCAGCTCACGCGGACAGGGCTACGAGACCCAGTACTTC,CASSRGQGYETQYF
TRBJ2-7,-,-,TRBV4-1,TGCGCCAGCAGCCAACCCTCAAAGGGGGAGCAGTACTTC,CASSQPSKGEQYF
TRBJ1-1,-,-,TRBV5-6,TGTGCCAGCAGCTTGGCCGGAGGGCGAGTCGCTTTCTTT,CASSLAGGRVAFF
TRBJ1-1,-,TRBD1,TRBV5-1,TGCGCCAGCAGCTCCCAGACAGGGGCGAACACTGAAGCTTTCTTT,CASSSQTGANTEAFF